In this sample, the clone carrying this T cell receptor (beta chain) turned up a few times. Measured with immunoSEQ multiplex PCR; TCRdb has only the in-frame clones, and not every one. The repertoire holds about 55,000 clones, roughly 70% seen once, with around 13% in the top ten. These data originate in a study of blood T cell repertoires in COVID-19. Trimming at V came to 4 bases and at J to 5 bases, leaving 2 bases not matched to a gene. CDR3 length: 12 residues. The germline CDR1 and CDR2 sequences are SGHDT and YYEEEE. The chain recombines TRBV5-6 with TRBJ2-5; 7 nucleotides align to TRBD1. Sequenced input: peripheral blood. This receptor was taken from a woman between 70 and 85 years old with acute or convalescent COVID-19. The CDR3 nucleotides read TGTGCCAGCAGCATCAGGGGGGAGACCCAGTACTTC. It encodes CASSIRGETQYF.